Listed here are 4 T cell receptor beta chains from one sample, sequenced in a study of PD-L1 blockade in urothelial cancer. Assay used: immunoSEQ multiplex PCR; TCRdb lists only in-frame clones, some missing. The table lists tens of thousands of clones, around 81% of them singletons. As for time point: pretreatment peripheral blood. Sequencing used PBMCs, obtained around atezolizumab (anti-PD-L1) treatment. All receptors come from a man aged 60-69 years with urothelial cancer.

The chain recombines TRBV5-1 with TRBJ2-3; TRBD1 agrees at 7 bases. CDR1 SGHRS and CDR2 YFSETQ come from the germline V gene. V lost 0 bases and J lost 1; bases outside the gene matches: 2. This CDR3 has 15 residues. In nucleotides, the CDR3 is TGCGCCAGCAGCTTGGGAGGGACAGGCACAGATACGCAGTATTTT. This gives the protein CASSLGGTGTDTQYF.

V usage is TRBV7-2 and J usage is TRBJ2-7; 8 bases map to TRBD1. Germline trimming cut 1 base from V and 4 bases from J; bases unmatched to any gene: 6. Germline CDR1 is SGHTA and CDR2 is FQGNSA. This CDR3 region has 15 residues. The DNA of the CDR3 is TGTGCCAGCAGCTTAGTGCCCCAGGGGGCTTACGAGCAGTACTTC. The encoded protein is CASSLVPQGAYEQYF.

J is TRBJ2-3 and V is TRBV5-4, with TRBD2 identical over 10 bases. V trimming: 1 base; J trimming: 2 bases; junction bases outside the gene matches: 4. The length of the CDR3 is 16 residues. Germline CDR1 is SGHNT and CDR2 is YYREEE (reference sequence). Here the CDR3 DNA reads TGTGCCAGCAGCTTGCTAGCGGGGGCCCTCACAGATACGCAGTATTTT. Protein sequence: CASSLLAGALTDTQYF.

This chain connects TRBV19 to TRBJ2-3; 7 bases are a match to TRBD1. CDR1 and CDR2 from the germline V gene are LNHDA and SQIVND (reference sequence). The CDR3 is 15 amino acids. The V segment lost 6 bases and the J segment 2 bases; nucleotides outside the gene matches: 8. CDR3 in DNA: TGTGCCAGTAGACACTCCGGGACAGACACAGATACGCAGTATTTT. This codes for CASRHSGTDTDTQYF.